This T cell receptor (beta chain) emerged from a study of T cell changes during pregnancy in multiple sclerosis. Some clones are missing from TCRdb's copy, which holds only in-frame ones; the method was immunoSEQ multiplex PCR. The sample yields nearly 40,000 clones, 85% to 95% seen once. Germline V CDR1 and CDR2: LNHNV, YYDKDF (reference sequence). V lost 2 bases and J lost 3; bases outside the gene matches: 6. The CDR3 spans 16 residues. This chain joins TRBV15 and TRBJ2-5; the match to TRBD1 covers 10 bases. The clonotype comes from a female donor with multiple sclerosis, enrolled in a pregnancy study. This specimen was CD4+ T cells from peripheral blood mononuclear cells, taken before pregnancy. CDR3 DNA sequence: TGTGCCACCAGCAGATCCACCGGGACAGGGGAAGAGACCCAGTACTTC. Translating it yields CATSRSTGTGEETQYF.